What follows are 18 T cell receptor beta chains derived from one specimen sequenced in a study of blood T cell repertoires in COVID-19. Libraries were prepared by immunoSEQ multiplex PCR; TCRdb keeps only in-frame clonotypes and omits some of them. The repertoire consists of roughly 220,000 clones, with 70% to 85% occurring once and the leading ten covering 1.4%. Material for sequencing was peripheral blood. The source is a woman aged 35 to 49 who had recovered from COVID-19.

This chain uses TRBV12-3 or TRBV12-4 with TRBJ2-7; tentative D call: TRBD2 (6 bases). The V gene lost 5 bases and the J gene lost 5 bases, with 10 bases spanning the gap. CDR3 length equals 12 residues. CDR3 region: CASSGGVNEQYF. As DNA, the CDR3 is TGTGCCAGCAGTGGAGGGGTTAACGAGCAGTACTTC.

There are a few counts of this clone. The CDR3 region is CASSVGPESSYEQYF. CDR3 sequence (DNA): TGTGCCAGCAGCGTAGGTCCGGAGAGCTCCTACGAGCAGTACTTC. The chain employs TRBV9 and TRBJ2-7, with D unresolved. Germline CDR1 and CDR2: SGDLS and YYNGEE. The length of the CDR3 is 15 residues. Trimming pared 0 bases from V and 0 bases from J, leaving 10 bases between.

The V gene is TRBV15, the J gene TRBJ2-2; no reliable D call. V dropped 3 bases and J dropped 0 bases, with 8 bases sitting between them. Germline lookup yields CDR1 LNHNV and CDR2 YYDKDF (reference sequence). This CDR3 comprises 15 residues. CDR3 sequence (DNA): TGTGCCACCAGCAGTAAACCGGCGAACACCGGGGAGCTGTTTTTT. Translated, it gives CATSSKPANTGELFF.

The V call is TRBV18, the J call TRBJ1-1, with D perhaps TRBD1 (6 bases). V shed 5 bases and J shed 6 bases, with 19 bases lying between them. The CDR3 runs to 15 residues. Germline V CDR1 and CDR2: KGHSH, LQKENI. The CDR3 spells CASSSTGKAIAEAFF. The DNA for the CDR3 is TGTGCCAGCTCATCTACAGGGAAGGCGATTGCTGAAGCTTTCTTT.

This clone was seen a handful of times. The V and J genes are TRBV6-1 and TRBJ1-4; D is ambiguous. The CDR3 runs to 17 residues. Looked up from germline, CDR1 is MNHNS and CDR2 is SASEGT. V lost 3 bases, J lost 0 bases, and 14 bases lay in between. Here the CDR3 reads CASSDVLVASTNEKLFF. The CDR3 DNA reads TGTGCCAGCAGTGACGTTCTAGTTGCTTCAACTAATGAAAAACTGTTTTTT.

V usage is TRBV30 and J usage is TRBJ1-3; TRBD1 matches 8 bases. V lost 3 bases to trimming and J lost 0 bases; unmatched junction nucleotides: 7. The CDR3 runs to 16 residues. CDR1 and CDR2 from the germline V gene are GTSNPN and SVGIG (reference sequence). As DNA, the CDR3 is TGTGCCTGGAGCCAGCCGGACAGGGTCTCTGGAAACACCATATATTTT. Its translation is CAWSQPDRVSGNTIYF.

This clone was recorded only once. This chain connects TRBV5-1 to TRBJ2-3; 7 bases align to TRBD1. The CDR3 is 13 amino acids. V lost 5 bases and J lost 4; bases outside the gene matches: 4. The germline V gene encodes CDR1 SGHRS and CDR2 YFSETQ. This chain's CDR3 is CASRVTGADTQYF. The CDR3 DNA sequence: TGCGCCAGCAGAGTTACAGGGGCAGATACGCAGTATTTT.

This clone was found a few times. The V and J genes are TRBV2 and TRBJ1-2; 11 nucleotides line up with TRBD1. V gave up 9 bases and J gave up 8 bases; unmatched junction bases: 11. The germline V gene has CDR1 SNHLY and CDR2 FYNNEI. The CDR3 totals 14 residues. CDR3 residues: CARTNGQGAGGYTF. CDR3 nucleotides: TGTGCCAGGACAAACGGACAGGGGGCAGGGGGCTACACCTTC.

The chain carries TRBV5-1 and TRBJ1-1; D is perhaps TRBD1 (5 bases). With 3 bases removed from V and 0 bases from J, the gap between germline ends came to 12 bases. The CDR3 consists of 15 residues. Looked up from germline, CDR1 is SGHRS and CDR2 is YFSETQ. As DNA, the CDR3 is TGCGCCAGCAGCTCTGTGACAGCTATGAACACTGAAGCTTTCTTT. It encodes CASSSVTAMNTEAFF.

The chain uses TRBV4-3 and TRBJ2-7; weak D call: TRBD1 (6 bases). Trimming removed 2 bases from V and 3 bases from J, with 8 bases in between. In germline, CDR1 is LGHNA, CDR2 YSLEER. This CDR3 spans 13 amino acids. The CDR3 DNA reads as TGCGCCAGCAGCCAAAGAGGGGGCTACGAGCAGTACTTC. Amino acid sequence: CASSQRGGYEQYF.

The chain carries TRBV3-1 (or the pseudogene TRBV3-2) and TRBJ1-6, with TRBD1 as a possible D gene (6 bases). V was cut by 2 bases and J by 13 bases, with 9 bases left in between. The germline gives CDR1 LGHDT, CDR2 YNNKEL (reference sequence). The CDR3 consists of 12 residues. CDR3 residues: CASSQNQGPLHF. In DNA form, the CDR3 reads TGTGCCAGCAGCCAAAACCAGGGGCCCCTCCACTTT.

The chain joins TRBV19 to TRBJ2-3; 13 bases agree with TRBD2. The CDR3 spans 18 residues. Trimming removed 3 bases from V and 4 bases from J; junction bases left unmatched: 10. CDR1 is LNHDA and CDR2 is SQIVND in the germline V gene (reference sequence). The CDR3, as DNA: TGTGCCAGTAGTATCGCCAGCCGGACTAGCGGGGGCGCAGATACGCAGTATTTT. Protein product: CASSIASRTSGGADTQYF.

The V and J genes are TRBV11-2 and TRBJ2-2, with TRBD2 as a possible D gene (7 bases). Between the trimmed V and J ends, which lost 5 bases and 4 bases, there was a span of 14 bases. CDR1 SGHAT and CDR2 FQNNGV come from the germline V gene. The CDR3 has 15 amino acids. DNA of the CDR3: TGTGCCAGCAGCATACAGGGAGGGCCCACCGGGGAGCTGTTTTTT. Protein: CASSIQGGPTGELFF.

In this sample, this clone turned up a few times. The CDR3 loop is CASSLQGNQPQHF. DNA for the CDR3: TGTGCCAGCAGCTTACAGGGGAATCAGCCCCAGCATTTT. The chain joins TRBV5-8 to TRBJ1-5; TRBD1 matches at 7 bases. CDR1 and CDR2 (germline): SGHTS, YDEGEE. This CDR3 has 13 amino acids. V lost 2 bases to trimming and J lost 4 bases; unmatched junction nucleotides: 0.

This chain uses TRBV18 with TRBJ2-1; D possibly corresponds to TRBD2 (5 bases). The CDR3 is 15 amino acids. V dropped 3 bases and J dropped 5 bases, with 14 bases sitting between them. Germline V gene sequence: CDR1 KGHSH, CDR2 LQKENI. As DNA, the CDR3 is TGTGCCAGCTCACCTGGGGAGATCGTCAACAATGAGCAGTTCTTC. Translated: CASSPGEIVNNEQFF.

J is TRBJ1-3 and V is TRBV24-1; weak D call: TRBD1 (5 bases). V was clipped by 8 bases and J by 3 bases, with 10 bases between them. This CDR3 is 13 amino acids long. Germline V gives CDR1 KGHDR, CDR2 SFDVKD. The CDR3 sequence is CATTSGFGNTIYF. CDR3 DNA sequence: TGTGCCACCACGTCAGGGTTTGGAAACACCATATATTTT.

This clone was seen only once. V is TRBV21-1 and J is TRBJ2-3; the listed D gene, TRBD2, was not tested against the DNA. TRBV21-1 is given as a pseudogene. The CDR3 consists of 17 residues. The CDR3 protein is CASSPRETIPSTDTQYF. The CDR3 coding sequence is TGTGCCAGCAGCCCCCGAGAGACTATCCCTAGCACAGATACGCAGTATTTT.

The gene calls are TRBV7-2 and TRBJ1-1; no reliable D call. Germline lookup yields CDR1 SGHTA and CDR2 FQGNSA. V dropped 1 base and J dropped 3 bases, with 12 bases sitting between them. This CDR3 contains 15 residues. CDR3 amino acids: CASSLGGRVDTEAFF. Here the CDR3 DNA reads TGTGCCAGCAGCTTAGGAGGTCGGGTGGACACTGAAGCTTTCTTT.